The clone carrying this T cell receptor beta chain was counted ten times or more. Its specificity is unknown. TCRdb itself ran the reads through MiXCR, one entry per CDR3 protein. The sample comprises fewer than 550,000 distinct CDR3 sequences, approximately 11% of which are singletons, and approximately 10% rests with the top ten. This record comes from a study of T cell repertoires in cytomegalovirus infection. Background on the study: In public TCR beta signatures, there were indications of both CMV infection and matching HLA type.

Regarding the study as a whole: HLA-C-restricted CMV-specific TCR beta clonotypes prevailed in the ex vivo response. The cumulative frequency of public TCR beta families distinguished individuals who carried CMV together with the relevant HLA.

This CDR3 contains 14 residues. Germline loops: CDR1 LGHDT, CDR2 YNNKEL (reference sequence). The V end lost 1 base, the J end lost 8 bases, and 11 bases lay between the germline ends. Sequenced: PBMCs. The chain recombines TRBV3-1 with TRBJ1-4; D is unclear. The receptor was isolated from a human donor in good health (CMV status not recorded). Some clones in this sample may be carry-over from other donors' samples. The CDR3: CASSQAPSREKLFF. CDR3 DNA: TGTGCCAGCAGCCAAGCCCCTTCGAGAGAAAAACTGTTTTTT.